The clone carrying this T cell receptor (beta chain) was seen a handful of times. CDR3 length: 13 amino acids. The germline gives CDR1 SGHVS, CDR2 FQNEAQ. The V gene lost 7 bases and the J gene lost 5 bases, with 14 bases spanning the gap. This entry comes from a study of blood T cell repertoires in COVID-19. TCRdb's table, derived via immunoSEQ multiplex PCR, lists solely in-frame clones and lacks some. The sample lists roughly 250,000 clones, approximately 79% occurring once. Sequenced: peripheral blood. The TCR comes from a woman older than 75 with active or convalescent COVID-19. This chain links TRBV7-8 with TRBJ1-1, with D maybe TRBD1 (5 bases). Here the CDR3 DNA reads TGTGCCAGCACCCTCGAGGGGAGGACTGAAGCTTTCTTT. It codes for CASTLEGRTEAFF.